The present TCR beta chain was sequenced within a study of circulating CD8 cells and anti-PD-1 response in melanoma. Notes on the study in general: Diversity ranked highest in DNEG and lowest in TIGIT subsets. At M1, fewer than 8% of TRB clonotypes appeared in multiple subsets.

Each library started from about 15 ng of total RNA using the QIAseq Immune Repertoire TCR panel. Each CDR3 protein is one row after TCRdb ran MiXCR on the reads. There are under 650 distinct CDR3 sequences in the sample; about 6.5% occur only once, and 11% to 15% lies in the top ten. Within the sample, this clonotype is large. Its target is not known. Live CD3+CD8+TCRalphabeta+ cells were sorted into four subsets by PD-1 and/or TIGIT. Source: CD8+ T cells from PBMCs, taken at baseline or after one month of anti-PD-1 therapy (not recorded which). This TCR was sampled from a human donor with melanoma.

The CDR3 reads CASSDGTDTQYF. CDR3 nucleotide sequence: TGTGCCAGCAGCGACGGGACAGATACGCAGTATTTT. This chain connects TRBV7-6 to TRBJ2-3, with no clear D. Germline values: CDR1 SGHVS, CDR2 FNYEAQ. Trimming took 5 bases from V and 3 from J, leaving 6 bases between them. The CDR3 sequence is 12 residues long. Full variable domain (outside the CDR3, taken from reference TRBV7-6 and TRBJ2-3): GAGVSQSPRYKVTKRGQDVALRCDPISGHVSLYWYRQALGQGPEFLTYFNYEAQQDKSGLPNDRFSAERPEGSISTLTIQRTEQRDSAMYRCASSDGTDTQYFGPGTRLTVL.